One sample yielded the 21 T cell receptor beta chains listed below, sequenced in a study of blood T cell repertoires in COVID-19. Measured with immunoSEQ multiplex PCR; TCRdb has only the in-frame clones, and not every one. This sample has under 150,000 clones, with about 88% found just once. Material for sequencing was peripheral blood. These receptors all come from a human donor in a cohort sampled during active COVID-19.

The chain employs TRBV11-2 and TRBJ2-5; the D gene is possibly TRBD2 (6 bases). The germline CDR1 and CDR2 sequences are SGHAT and FQNNGV. The CDR3 consists of 13 residues. V lost 7 bases and J lost 4, with 13 bases in between. The CDR3 sequence: CASTSGVRETQYF. CDR3 DNA sequence: TGTGCCAGCACCTCGGGGGTCCGAGAGACCCAGTACTTC. Full variable domain (outside the CDR3, taken from reference TRBV11-2 and TRBJ2-5): EAGVAQSPRYKIIEKRQSVAFWCNPISGHATLYWYQQILGQGPKLLIQFQNNGVVDDSQLPKDRFSAERLKGVDSTLKIQPAKLEDSAVYLCASTSGVRETQYFGPGTRLLVL.

The chain uses TRBV29-1 and TRBJ1-2; tentatively, D is TRBD1 (5 bases). The CDR3 sequence is 14 residues long. The germline V gene encodes CDR1 SQVTM and CDR2 ANQGSEA. Trimming left V 3 bases short and J 0 bases short, with 11 bases between. The CDR3 bases are TGCAGCGTTGAGGGCAGGGTCGCTAACTATGGCTACACCTTC. Translated: CSVEGRVANYGYTF.

The chain is built from TRBV12-3 or TRBV12-4 and TRBJ2-7; 7 bases align to TRBD2. This CDR3 has 13 amino acids. Trimming cost V 7 bases and J 5 bases; bases outside gene matches: 8. In nucleotides, the CDR3 is TGTGCCAGCACCTTTGTCGGGGGGAACGAGCAGTACTTC. This gives the protein CASTFVGGNEQYF.

This clone was seen just once. This sequence joins TRBV18 and TRBJ1-3; D is ambiguous. The germline CDR1 and CDR2 sequences are KGHSH and LQKENI. V dropped 0 bases and J dropped 5 bases, with 17 bases sitting between them. The CDR3 loop spans 17 amino acids. The CDR3 DNA reads as TGTGCCAGCTCACCACCCTATATTGGTCGTTCGCGAAACACCATATATTTT. Translation: CASSPPYIGRSRNTIYF.

The chain uses TRBV9 and TRBJ2-3; 10 bases agree with TRBD2. Germline trimming cut 3 bases from V and 4 bases from J; bases unmatched to any gene: 5. The CDR3 consists of 15 residues. Germline CDR1 SGDLS, CDR2 YYNGEE. The CDR3 nucleotides are TGTGCCAGCAGCGCCAGCGGGAGGGAGGCAGATACGCAGTATTTT. Its translation is CASSASGREADTQYF.

The chain employs TRBV5-6 and TRBJ2-7, with D tentatively TRBD1 (6 bases). The V gene's germline CDR1 is SGHDT and CDR2 YYEEEE. The CDR3 has 14 residues. V lost 4 bases and J lost 0, with 11 bases in between. DNA for the CDR3: TGTGCCAGCAGCCTAGGACAGCGCTCCTACGAGCAGTACTTC. Encoded protein: CASSLGQRSYEQYF.

V gene TRBV10-3 combines with J gene TRBJ2-1, with 7 nucleotides matching TRBD1. Trimming cost V 4 bases and J 8 bases; bases outside gene matches: 8. The V gene's germline CDR1 is ENHRY and CDR2 SYGVKD. The CDR3 runs to 14 residues. The CDR3 DNA is TGTGCCATCAGTGTAAAGGGGGCTGTCGATGAGCAGTTCTTC. This sequence encodes CAISVKGAVDEQFF.

The chain carries TRBV5-6 and TRBJ2-4; maybe TRBD1 (5 bases). Between the trimmed V and J ends, which lost 0 bases and 5 bases, there was a span of 12 bases. The CDR3 totals 15 residues. CDR1 SGHDT and CDR2 YYEEEE come from the germline V gene. CDR3 amino acids: CASSLGARGQNIQYF. CDR3 nucleotides: TGTGCCAGCAGCTTGGGGGCTAGGGGCCAAAACATTCAGTACTTC.

The V call is TRBV5-4, the J call TRBJ1-2, with a weak D call TRBD1 (5 bases). The germline CDR1 and CDR2 sequences are SGHNT and YYREEE (reference sequence). The CDR3 sequence is 14 residues long. Trimming removed 4 bases from V and 8 bases from J, with 18 bases in between. The CDR3 nucleotides are TGTGCCAGCAGCCCTGTGGGTCAGGGCGCCGGCTACACCTTC. Translating gives CASSPVGQGAGYTF.

The J gene is TRBJ2-5, the V gene TRBV7-2; D remains ambiguous. Trimming removed 2 bases at V and 2 bases at J, with 9 bases between. The CDR3 totals 14 residues. The germline CDR1 and CDR2 sequences are SGHTA and FQGNSA. CDR3 in DNA: TGTGCCAGCAGCTTACAGTACACGCAAGAGACCCAGTACTTC. It specifies CASSLQYTQETQYF.

This sequence joins TRBV15 and TRBJ1-4, with a possible D match to TRBD1 (5 bases). Germline-derived CDR1 and CDR2 are LNHNV and YYDKDF (reference sequence). This CDR3 is built from 18 residues. V was cut by 0 bases and J by 5 bases, with 19 bases left in between. CDR3 bases: TGTGCCACCAGCAGAGATAATTCATATCGGGGGGGAAATGAAAAACTGTTTTTT. Its protein product is CATSRDNSYRGGNEKLFF. Together with reference TRBV15 and TRBJ1-4, the CDR3 gives the full variable domain: DAMVIQNPRYQVTQFGKPVTLSCSQTLNHNVMYWYQQKSSQAPKLLFHYYDKDFNNEADTPDNFQSRRPNTSFCFLDIRSPGLGDTAMYLCATSRDNSYRGGNEKLFFGSGTQLSVL.

By share, this clone ranks as medium-sized. Sequence at one end of the junction differs from germline and may be a read error. The gene calls are TRBV7-7 and TRBJ2-2; TRBD1 aligns across 9 bases. In germline, CDR1 is SSHAT, CDR2 FNYEAQ (reference sequence). This CDR3 has 17 residues. In DNA form, the CDR3 reads TGTGCTAGCAGCTTGACTGGGACAGGGTTCGCCTCCGGGGAGCTGTTTTTT. It specifies CASSLTGTGFASGELFF. The full variable domain, completed using reference TRBV7-7 and TRBJ2-2, is GAGVSQSPRYKVTKRGQDVTLRCDPISSHATLYWYQQALGQGPEFLTYFNYEAQPDKSGLPSDRFSAERPEGSISTLTIQRTEQRDSAMYRCASSLTGTGFASGELFFGEGSRLTVL.

The rearrangement uses TRBV2 and TRBJ1-6, with D unresolved. From germline, CDR1 is SNHLY and CDR2 FYNNEI. The CDR3 has 15 residues. Trimming removed 9 bases at V and 9 bases at J, with 21 bases between. The CDR3 DNA reads TGTGCCAGTAAACCGGGTCTGGTAATGCGTTCACCCCTCCACTTT. It specifies CASKPGLVMRSPLHF.

The chain is built from TRBV2 and TRBJ2-3; the match to TRBD2 covers 7 bases. The germline gives CDR1 SNHLY, CDR2 FYNNEI. J was trimmed by 0 bases and V by 7 bases; bases with no gene match: 4. The CDR3 contains 14 residues. The CDR3: CASKAGLSTDTQYF. For the CDR3, the DNA is TGTGCCAGCAAAGCGGGGCTAAGCACAGATACGCAGTATTTT.

The V and J genes are TRBV12-3 or TRBV12-4 and TRBJ2-1, with 8 bases matching TRBD2. V shed 8 bases and J 7 bases; nucleotides not matched to a gene: 7. CDR3 length: 13 amino acids. The CDR3 coding sequence is TGTGCCAGCCGGGGGGGCGGGAGGAATGAGCAGTTCTTC. This gives the protein CASRGGGRNEQFF.

CDR3 sequence reads: CAWSTHPGTSSGEQFF. CDR3 nucleotides: TGTGCCTGGAGTACCCATCCCGGGACTAGCTCCGGTGAGCAGTTCTTC. This sequence joins TRBV30 and TRBJ2-1, with 9 bases that match TRBD2. This CDR3 comprises 16 residues. Per the germline V gene, CDR1 is GTSNPN and CDR2 is SVGIG (reference sequence). V lost 2 bases, J lost 9 bases, and 14 bases stayed unmatched. Using reference TRBV30 and TRBJ2-1 for the parts outside the CDR3, the full variable domain is SQTIHQWPATLVQPVGSPLSLECTVEGTSNPNLYWYRQAAGRGLQLLFYSVGIGQISSEVPQNLSASRPQDRQFILSSKKLLLSDSGFYLCAWSTHPGTSSGEQFFGPGTRLTVL.

The count of this clone is one. V and J are TRBV4-1 and TRBJ1-5, with 8 bases matching TRBD1. CDR3 length: 14 residues. The V gene's germline CDR1 is MGHRA and CDR2 YSYEKL. The V and J ends lost 5 bases and 7 bases, in that order; junction bases with no gene match: 7. CDR3 sequence (DNA): TGCGCCAGCAGCTATGACTCAGGGGGCCAGCCCCAGCATTTT. Translating gives CASSYDSGGQPQHF.

The chain combines TRBV19 with TRBJ2-3, with D hard to call. Germline V gives CDR1 LNHDA, CDR2 SQIVND (reference sequence). The CDR3 length is 17 residues. Trimming cost V 3 bases and J 2 bases, with 18 bases left between them. The CDR3 coding sequence is TGTGCCAGTAGTATTCTATCGGCAGGCTTCAACACAGATACGCAGTATTTT. Translation: CASSILSAGFNTDTQYF.

The V call is TRBV5-6, the J call TRBJ2-5, with D possibly matching TRBD2 (5 bases). The length of the CDR3 is 14 residues. Per the germline V gene, CDR1 is SGHDT and CDR2 is YYEEEE. V was clipped by 2 bases and J by 2 bases, with 10 bases between them. This chain's CDR3 is CASSLVGEQETQYF. The CDR3 coding sequence is TGTGCCAGCAGCTTAGTGGGAGAGCAAGAGACCCAGTACTTC.

The chain employs TRBV5-1 and TRBJ2-7, with TRBD2 identical over 8 bases. The junction had 9 bases not matched to a gene; V was cut back by 0 bases and J by 7 bases. CDR1 SGHRS and CDR2 YFSETQ come from the germline V gene. CDR3 size: 15 residues. The CDR3: CASSLGPGLEGEQYF. CDR3 DNA sequence: TGCGCCAGCAGCTTGGGTCCGGGACTAGAGGGAGAGCAGTACTTC.

The rearrangement uses TRBV20-1 and TRBJ2-1; 9 bases fit TRBD2. V lost 3 bases and J lost 7; bases outside the gene matches: 19. This CDR3 spans 18 amino acids. From germline, CDR1 is DFQATT and CDR2 SNEGSKA (reference sequence). The CDR3, as DNA: TGCAGTGCTAGTAATCTTCGGGTTGGCGGGAGGGCCGAGAATGAGCAGTTCTTC. This gives the protein CSASNLRVGGRAENEQFF.